The clone carrying this T cell receptor beta chain was counted a single time. The sample belongs to a study of blood T cell repertoires in COVID-19. Whole-study context: From T cells, B-cell-depleted T cells, or PBMCs came the material, which was cDNA or gDNA.

Residents of approximately 25 US areas, aged about 18 to 100 years, made up the participants. The CDR3 runs 16 residues. Germline loops: CDR1 MDHEN, CDR2 SYDVKM. Between the trimmed V and J ends, which lost 5 bases and 5 bases, there was a span of 18 bases. Original handling: Nucleated cell number was recorded as an estimate derived from reference gene primer amplification. Generated by immunoSEQ multiplex PCR, the TCRdb table keeps only in-frame clones and is missing some. For V, J and clone size, that table is used; D and trimming come from the DNA. The profile shows hundreds of thousands of clones, about 91% of them singletons.

The origin of this receptor is a middle-aged woman with acute COVID-19. This chain connects TRBV28 to TRBJ2-2, with D possibly matching TRBD1 (6 bases). The source material was PBMCs or T cells enriched from blood (not recorded which). CDR3 in DNA: TGTGCCAGCAGTCGCCAGGGGCGAGGTGTGACCGGGGAGCTGTTTTTT. Its protein is CASSRQGRGVTGELFF.